The sequence of this T cell receptor beta chain was determined in a study of blood T cell repertoires in COVID-19. Study background: Samples taken during acute and convalescent COVID-19 were collected in the United States, Italy and Spain. T cells, B-cell-depleted T cells, or PBMCs provided the cDNA or gDNA that served as material.

The CDR3 consists of 13 residues. Per the germline V gene, CDR1 is MNHEY and CDR2 is SVGAGI. Trimming took off 11 bases at V and 0 bases at J, with 13 bases between the two ends. Authors' processing steps: The authors estimated nucleated cell counts from reference gene primer amplification. Sequencing used immunoSEQ multiplex PCR; TCRdb keeps in-frame clones, though not all of them. V, J and clone size are those of that table, while D and trimming were read from the DNA. The repertoire holds roughly 140,000 clones, with 80% to 90% as singletons. This rearrangement joins TRBV6-5 to TRBJ2-5; a weak D match, TRBD1 (5 bases). This sequence was found in a human donor with acute or convalescent COVID-19. The donor label of this sample is uncertain. Specimen: peripheral blood. This CDR3 is CAVRVEHQETQYF. The CDR3 DNA follows: TGTGCCGTCAGGGTAGAGCACCAAGAGACCCAGTACTTC.